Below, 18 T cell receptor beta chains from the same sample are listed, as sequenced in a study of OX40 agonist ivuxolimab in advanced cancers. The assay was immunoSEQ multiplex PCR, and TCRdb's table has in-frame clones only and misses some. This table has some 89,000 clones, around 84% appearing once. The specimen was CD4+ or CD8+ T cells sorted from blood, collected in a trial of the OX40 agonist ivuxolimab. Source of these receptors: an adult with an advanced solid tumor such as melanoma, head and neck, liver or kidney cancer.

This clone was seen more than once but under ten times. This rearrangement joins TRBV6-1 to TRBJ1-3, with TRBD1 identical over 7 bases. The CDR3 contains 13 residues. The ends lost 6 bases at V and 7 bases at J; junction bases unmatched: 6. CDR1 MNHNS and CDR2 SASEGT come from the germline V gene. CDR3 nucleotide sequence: TGTGCCAGCAGCTTGGGACAGAGTAACACCATATATTTT. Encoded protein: CASSLGQSNTIYF.

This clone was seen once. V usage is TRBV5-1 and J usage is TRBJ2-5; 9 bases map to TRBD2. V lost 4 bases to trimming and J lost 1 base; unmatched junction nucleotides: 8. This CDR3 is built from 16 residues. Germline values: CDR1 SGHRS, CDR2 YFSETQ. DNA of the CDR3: TGCGCCAGCAGCCCGTTACCGGGACTAGCCCAAGAGACCCAGTACTTC. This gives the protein CASSPLPGLAQETQYF.

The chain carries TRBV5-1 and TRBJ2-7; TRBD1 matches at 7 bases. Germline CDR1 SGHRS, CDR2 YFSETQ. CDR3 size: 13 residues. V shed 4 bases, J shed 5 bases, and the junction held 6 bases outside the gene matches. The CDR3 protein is CASSMDRTDEQYF. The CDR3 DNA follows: TGCGCCAGCAGCATGGACAGGACCGACGAGCAGTACTTC.

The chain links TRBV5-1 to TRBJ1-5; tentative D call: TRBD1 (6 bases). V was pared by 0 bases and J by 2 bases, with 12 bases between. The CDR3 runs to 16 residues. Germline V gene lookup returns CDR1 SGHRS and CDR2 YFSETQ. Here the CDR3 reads CASSLGGGLGNQPQHF. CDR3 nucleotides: TGCGCCAGCAGCTTGGGAGGGGGGCTCGGCAATCAGCCCCAGCATTTT.

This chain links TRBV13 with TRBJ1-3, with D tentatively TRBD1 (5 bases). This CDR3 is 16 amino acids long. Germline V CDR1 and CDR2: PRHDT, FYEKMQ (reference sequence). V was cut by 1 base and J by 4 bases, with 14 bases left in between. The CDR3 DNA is TGTGCCAGCAGCTTAGTGCCGGGGGACGAAGGAAACACCATATATTTT. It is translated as CASSLVPGDEGNTIYF.

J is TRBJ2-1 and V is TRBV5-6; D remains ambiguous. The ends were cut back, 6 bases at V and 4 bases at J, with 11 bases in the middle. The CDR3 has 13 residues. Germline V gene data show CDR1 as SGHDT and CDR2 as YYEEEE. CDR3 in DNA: TGTGCCAGCACCCAGGAGAGGTACAATGAGCAGTTCTTC. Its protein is CASTQERYNEQFF.

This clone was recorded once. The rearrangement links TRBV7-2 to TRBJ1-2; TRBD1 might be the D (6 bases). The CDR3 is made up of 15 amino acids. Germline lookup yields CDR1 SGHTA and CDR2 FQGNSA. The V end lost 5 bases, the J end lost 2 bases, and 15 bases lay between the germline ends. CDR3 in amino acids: CASSISTGSNYGYTF. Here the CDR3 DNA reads TGTGCCAGCAGCATATCGACAGGTTCCAACTATGGCTACACCTTC.

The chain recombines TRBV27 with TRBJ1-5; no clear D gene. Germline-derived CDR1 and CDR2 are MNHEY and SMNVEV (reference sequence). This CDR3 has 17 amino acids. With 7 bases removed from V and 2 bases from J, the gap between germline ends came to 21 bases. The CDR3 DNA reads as TGTGCCAGCACCCTGAGAGGCGATTCAGCGGGCAATCAGCCCCAGCATTTT. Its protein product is CASTLRGDSAGNQPQHF.

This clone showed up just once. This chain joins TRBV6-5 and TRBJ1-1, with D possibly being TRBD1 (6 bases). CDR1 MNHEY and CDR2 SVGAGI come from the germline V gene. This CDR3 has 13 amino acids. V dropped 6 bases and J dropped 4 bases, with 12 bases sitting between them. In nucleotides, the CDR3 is TGTGCCAGCAGGCCTACAGGGCTCACTGAAGCTTTCTTT. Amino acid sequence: CASRPTGLTEAFF.

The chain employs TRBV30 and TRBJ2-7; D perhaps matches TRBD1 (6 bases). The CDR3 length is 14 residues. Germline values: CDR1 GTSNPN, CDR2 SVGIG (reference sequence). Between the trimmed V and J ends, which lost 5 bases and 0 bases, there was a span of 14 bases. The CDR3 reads CAWDIRGSSYEQYF. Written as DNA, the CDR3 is TGTGCCTGGGACATTAGGGGGAGCTCCTACGAGCAGTACTTC.

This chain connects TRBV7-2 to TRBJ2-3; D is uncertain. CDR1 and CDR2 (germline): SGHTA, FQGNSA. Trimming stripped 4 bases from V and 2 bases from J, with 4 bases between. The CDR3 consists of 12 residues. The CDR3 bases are TGTGCCAGCAGCTACCTCACAGATACGCAGTATTTT. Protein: CASSYLTDTQYF. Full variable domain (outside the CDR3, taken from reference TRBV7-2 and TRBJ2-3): GAGVSQSPSNKVTEKGKDVELRCDPISGHTALYWYRQSLGQGLEFLIYFQGNSAPDKSGLPSDRFSAERTGGSVSTLTIQRTQQEDSAVYLCASSYLTDTQYFGPGTRLTVL.

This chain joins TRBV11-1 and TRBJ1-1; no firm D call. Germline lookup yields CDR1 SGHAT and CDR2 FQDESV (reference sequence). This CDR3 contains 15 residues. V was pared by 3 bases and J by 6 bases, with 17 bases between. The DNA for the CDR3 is TGTGCCAGCAGCTTCACGGTCCCGTCACTCGCTGAAGCTTTCTTT. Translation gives CASSFTVPSLAEAFF.

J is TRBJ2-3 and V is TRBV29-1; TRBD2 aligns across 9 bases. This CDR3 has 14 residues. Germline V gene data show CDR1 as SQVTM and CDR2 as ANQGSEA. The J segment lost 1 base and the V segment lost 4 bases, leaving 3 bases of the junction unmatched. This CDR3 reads CSVGGGGGTDTQYF. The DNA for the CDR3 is TGCAGCGTTGGGGGCGGGGGGGGCACAGATACGCAGTATTTT.

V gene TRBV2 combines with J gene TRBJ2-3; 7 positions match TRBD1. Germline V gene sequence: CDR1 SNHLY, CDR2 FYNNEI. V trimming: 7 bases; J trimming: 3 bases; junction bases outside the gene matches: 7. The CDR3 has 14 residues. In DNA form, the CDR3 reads TGTGCCAGCACCATTCAACAGGGGACAGATACGCAGTATTTT. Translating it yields CASTIQQGTDTQYF.

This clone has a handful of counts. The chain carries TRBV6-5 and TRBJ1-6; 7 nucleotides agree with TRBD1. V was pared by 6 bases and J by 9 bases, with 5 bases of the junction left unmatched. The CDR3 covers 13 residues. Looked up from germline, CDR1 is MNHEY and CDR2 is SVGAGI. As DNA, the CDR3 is TGTGCCAGCAGCGCAGGGGGGAGTTCACCCCTCCACTTT. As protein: CASSAGGSSPLHF.

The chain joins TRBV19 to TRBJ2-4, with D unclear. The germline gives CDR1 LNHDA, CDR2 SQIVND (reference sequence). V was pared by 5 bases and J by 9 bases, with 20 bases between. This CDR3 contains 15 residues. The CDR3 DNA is TGTGCCAGTAGTCTCCCCGGGCCACTCCGGAGCATTCAGTACTTC. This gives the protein CASSLPGPLRSIQYF.

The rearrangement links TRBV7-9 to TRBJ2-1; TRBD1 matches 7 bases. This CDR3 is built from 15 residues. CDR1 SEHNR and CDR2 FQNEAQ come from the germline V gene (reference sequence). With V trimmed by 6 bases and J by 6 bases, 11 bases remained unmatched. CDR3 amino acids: CASSRTGQLGNEQFF. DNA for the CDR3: TGTGCCAGCAGTCGCACGGGACAGCTAGGCAATGAGCAGTTCTTC.

CDR3 sequence: CASSLTTGGGGYTF. CDR3 in DNA: TGTGCCAGCAGCCTCACCACGGGGGGAGGTGGCTACACCTTC. The chain links TRBV11-2 to TRBJ1-2; TRBD1 might be the D (5 bases). Trimming stripped 5 bases from V and 7 bases from J, with 17 bases between. From germline, CDR1 is SGHAT and CDR2 FQNNGV. The CDR3 has 14 residues. Variable domain in full (rest from reference TRBV11-2 and TRBJ1-2): EAGVAQSPRYKIIEKRQSVAFWCNPISGHATLYWYQQILGQGPKLLIQFQNNGVVDDSQLPKDRFSAERLKGVDSTLKIQPAKLEDSAVYLCASSLTTGGGGYTFGSGTRLTVV.